This TCR beta chain was sequenced during a study of T cell responses to AZD1222 COVID-19 vaccine (dated by TCRdb to the early 2020s). For the study in its entirety: A total of 233 trial participants underwent TCR sequencing, of whom about 200 received two doses of AZD1222 and about 25 received two doses of the MenACWY control vaccine. Trial participants were enrolled by age into 18-55, 56-69 and 70-plus year subgroups, with roughly 150, 30 and 60 TCR-sequenced participants respectively. The research as a whole found: After two AZD1222 doses, both the breadth and the depth of spike-specific TCRs were significantly higher than at day 0 and than in MenACWY recipients. Nearly half of unique spike-specific TCRs reportedly recognized epitopes outside regions mutated in the B.1.351 and B.1.1.7 variants. Because no samples from the day 14 peak response were available, repertoires could be characterized only after the peak T cell response. Conclusions about previously exposed vaccinees are limited, since just 5 to 7 AZD1222 recipients were seropositive for SARS-CoV-2 at baseline. Participants were mostly white British and included more females than males, and it was suggested by the authors that clonal diversity may have been underestimated. In the small 56-69-year group, the increase in depth fell short of significance, most likely because of low power. The whole spike protein was spanned by vaccine-associated CD4 TCRs, and dominant responses were seen in regions 160-218 and 743-854.

Note on this clone: It lacks a known antigen. One base away there is no much larger clone; base qualities are not given.

The intended sense of this specimen's time point label: about 28 days (+/-7) after the second vaccine dose. AZD1222 recipients whose second dose came at about 4 weeks and those whose second dose came at about 12 weeks were combined into one group, since spike-specific TCR depth and breadth did not differ between the two schedules. Samples from vaccinated people were obtained from the UK trials COV001 and COV002, which included a single-blind randomized controlled phase 2/3 trial of AZD1222 (ChAdOx1 nCoV-19) in healthy adults. For TCRbeta chain sequencing, PBMC samples from trial participants were taken at day 0 and at day 28 after the second dose. Counted from cysteine to phenylalanine, this CDR3 has 16 amino acids. The read is trimmed to its CDR3 DNA, 48 bases read in frame from base 1. V is pared back by 1 base and J by 2 bases, with 9 bases lying between the germline termini. Per the germline V gene, LGHNT is the CDR1 and FRNRAP is the CDR2.

The CDR3 regions of human TCRbeta chains were analyzed by immunosequencing. The original pipeline was this. TCRs in the repertoires were matched against a reference library of SARS-CoV-2-specific TCRs that had been generated with the MIRA antigen-specificity platform. Breadth meant the fraction of unique TCRs that were SARS-CoV-2-associated, whereas depth meant the fraction of total T cells that were SARS-CoV-2-associated. Using the MIRA data, each spike-specific TCR was mapped to the spike region that the TCR reacts to and placed in a CD4 or CD8 class. Log10-transformed breadth and depth values were compared by one-way ANOVA with Sidak's multiple comparisons tests. In its TCRdb copy, this immuneACCESS table keeps in-frame sequences only and misses some clones. Where compared with another copy, unresolved V genes explain less than half of these, and the others have no known cause. V, J and clone size were drawn from that table, and D and trimming were deduced from the DNA. This sample has roughly 60,000 clones in its table, and over 65% of those were observed once. Of the sample, more than 3% is held by the ten largest clones.

Material: peripheral blood, obtained 28 days after the second AZD1222 dose. The V and J segments used are TRBV12-5 and TRBJ2-6; the D gene is possibly TRBD1, with 6 bases matching. The receptor was isolated from an adult who received the AZD1222 COVID-19 vaccine. The DNA sequence reads TGTGCTAGTGGTTTGGAACAGGGTGCTGGGGCCAACGTCCTGACTTTC. The encoded protein is CASGLEQGAGANVLTF.